This T cell receptor beta chain emerged from a study of regulatory T cells in long-lasting Graves disease. According to the study, TCR beta libraries were built with iRepertoire HTBI primers and CDR3-region Arm-PCR. From the multiplex PCR reads, TCRdb called clonotypes with MiXCR, one entry per CDR3 protein. The sample lists hundreds of thousands of distinct CDR3 sequences, 16% occurring once. Sample time point: newly diagnosed GD, antithyroid drugs for less than 3 months. PBMC RNA was the source of the TCR library. Trimming took 4 bases from V and 1 from J, leaving 9 bases between them. From germline, CDR1 is SGHRS and CDR2 YFSETQ. This CDR3 region has 15 residues. The data were also submitted as part of a second study, on T cells in Graves' hyperthyroidism and ophthalmopathy. That study reports: Any patient presenting with uncontrolled infection, other autoimmune disease, pregnancy or lactation was left out.

This sequence joins TRBV5-1 and TRBJ2-6; D is unresolved. This TCR was recovered from a man in his forties with Graves disease. The sample was peripheral blood mononuclear cells (PBMCs), taken at new diagnosis, from a patient treated with antithyroid drugs. The CDR3 DNA reads as TGCGCCAGCAGCCAGACGACGTCTGGGGCCAACGTCCTGACTTTC. Its protein product is CASSQTTSGANVLTF.